This TCR beta chain was identified in a study of cytomegalovirus exposure and HLA in healthy donors. Study-level background: In a previous analysis, about 100 million unique TCR beta sequences were found from roughly 180 million T cells.

Unrecorded immune exposure was likely among donors, who were nominally healthy when sampled. In this sample, this clone turned up once. Its antigen is unidentified. Germline lookup yields CDR1 SQVTM and CDR2 ANQGSEA. This CDR3 has 15 amino acids. Notes on the study in general: There were a few CMV-associated chains whose specificity for CMV antigens was confirmed in vitro.

Primers included in the PCR were 60 Vbeta and 13 Jbeta primers. Data came from immunoSEQ multiplex PCR; TCRdb stores just in-frame clones and leaves some out. The table includes around 100,000 clones, around 69% detected once. The J gene is TRBJ2-5, the V gene TRBV29-1; TRBD1 agrees at 7 bases. Gene TRBJ2-7 matches the end of the DNA better, so the J call may be wrong. This TCR was sampled from a woman between 55 and 75 years old in good health and CMV-seropositive. The sequenced sample was PBMCs. The chain's CDR3 is CSVRDPGQSSYEQYF. As DNA, the CDR3 is TGCAGCGTAAGGGATCCGGGACAGAGCTCCTACGAGCAGTACTTC.